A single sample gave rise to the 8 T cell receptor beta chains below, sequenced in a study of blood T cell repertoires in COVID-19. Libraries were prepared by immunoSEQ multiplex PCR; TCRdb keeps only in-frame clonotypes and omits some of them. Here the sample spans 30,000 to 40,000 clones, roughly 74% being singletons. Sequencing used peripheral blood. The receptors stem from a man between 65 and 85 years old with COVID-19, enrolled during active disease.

This CDR3 is CASSFRGSTDTQYF. The CDR3 nucleotides are TGTGCCAGCAGCTTCAGGGGGAGCACAGATACGCAGTATTTT. This chain connects TRBV7-3 to TRBJ2-3; 7 bases map to TRBD1. The J segment lost 0 bases and the V segment lost 3 bases, leaving 0 bases of the junction unmatched. This CDR3 contains 14 residues. The germline V gene has CDR1 SGHTA and CDR2 FQGTGA.

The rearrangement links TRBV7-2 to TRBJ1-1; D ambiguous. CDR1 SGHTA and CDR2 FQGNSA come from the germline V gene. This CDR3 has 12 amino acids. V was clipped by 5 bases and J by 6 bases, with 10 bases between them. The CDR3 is CASSQAYPEAFF. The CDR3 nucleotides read TGTGCCAGCAGCCAGGCCTATCCTGAAGCTTTCTTT.

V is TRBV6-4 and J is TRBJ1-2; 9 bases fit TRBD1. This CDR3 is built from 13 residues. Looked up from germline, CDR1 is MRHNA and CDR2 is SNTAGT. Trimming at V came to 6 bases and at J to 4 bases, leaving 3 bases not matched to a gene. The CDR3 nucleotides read TGTGCCAGCAGACAGGGGGCCGGCTATGGCTACACCTTC. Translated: CASRQGAGYGYTF.

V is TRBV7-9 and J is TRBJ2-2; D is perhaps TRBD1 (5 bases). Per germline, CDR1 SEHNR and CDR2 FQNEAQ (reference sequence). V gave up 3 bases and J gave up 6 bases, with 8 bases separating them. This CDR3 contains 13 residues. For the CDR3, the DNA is TGTGCCAGCAGCTTGCAGGGCGCCGGGGAGCTGTTTTTT. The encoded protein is CASSLQGAGELFF.

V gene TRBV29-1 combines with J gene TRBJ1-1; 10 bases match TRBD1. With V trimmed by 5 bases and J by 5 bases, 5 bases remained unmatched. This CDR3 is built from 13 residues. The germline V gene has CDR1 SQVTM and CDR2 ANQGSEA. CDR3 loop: CSVTPGQGTEAFF. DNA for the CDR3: TGCAGCGTTACCCCGGGACAGGGGACTGAAGCTTTCTTT. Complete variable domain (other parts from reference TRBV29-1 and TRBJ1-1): SAVISQKPSRDICQRGTSLTIQCQVDSQVTMMFWYRQQPGQSLTLIATANQGSEATYESGFVIDKFPISRPNLTFSTLTVSNMSPEDSSIYLCSVTPGQGTEAFFGQGTRLTVV.

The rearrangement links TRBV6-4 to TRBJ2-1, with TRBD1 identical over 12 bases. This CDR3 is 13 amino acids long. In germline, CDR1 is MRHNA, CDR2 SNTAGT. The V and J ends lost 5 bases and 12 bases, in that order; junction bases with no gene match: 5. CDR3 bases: TGTGCCAGCAGTCAGGGACAGGGGGCGCGGCAGTTCTTC. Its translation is CASSQGQGARQFF.

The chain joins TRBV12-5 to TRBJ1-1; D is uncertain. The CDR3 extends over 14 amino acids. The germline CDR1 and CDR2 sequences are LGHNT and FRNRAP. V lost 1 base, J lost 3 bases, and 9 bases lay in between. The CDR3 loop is CASGLGHGDTEAFF. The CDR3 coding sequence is TGTGCTAGTGGTTTGGGACACGGGGACACTGAAGCTTTCTTT. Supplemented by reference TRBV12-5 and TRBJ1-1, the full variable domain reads DARVTQTPRHKVTEMGQEVTMRCQPILGHNTVFWYRQTMMQGLELLAYFRNRAPLDDSGMPKDRFSAEMPDATLATLKIQPSEPRDSAVYFCASGLGHGDTEAFFGQGTRLTVV.

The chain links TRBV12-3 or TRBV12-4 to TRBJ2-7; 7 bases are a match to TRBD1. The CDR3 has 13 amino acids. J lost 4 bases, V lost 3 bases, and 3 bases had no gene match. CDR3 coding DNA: TGTGCCAGCAGTTTGGCAGGGGGTTACGAGCAGTACTTC. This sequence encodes CASSLAGGYEQYF.